This T cell receptor (gamma chain) was observed in a study of Vδ1+ human thymocytes. Study-wide results and caveats: Despite high sort purity, roughly 19% of thymic T cell receptor delta sequences were Vdelta2. Thymic TRG and TRD repertoires appeared highly polyclonal, with Gaussian CDR3 length distributions.

As concerns this clone: Its antigen is still unknown.

Between roughly 97% and 99.6% of sorted thymocytes were Vdelta1+. The CDR3 is 15 residues long. The J segment lost 2 bases and the V segment lost 4 bases, leaving 7 bases of the junction unmatched. The germline V gene has CDR1 EGSNGY and CDR2 YDSYNSKV. The template was reverse-transcribed extracted RNA. The CDR3 regions were amplified by multiplex PCR from V-gene primers to a constant-region primer. With CATT, TCRdb re-called clones from the multiplex PCR reads. The sample lists 25,000 to 35,000 gamma-chain clones, more than 15% seen once, with 1.8% in the top ten. This receptor was identified in a boy younger than two who had congenital heart surgery. The sequenced material came from Vdelta1+ gamma-delta thymocytes from the thymus. Specified subset: FACS-sorted CD3+ TCRalphabeta- TCRVdelta1+ TCRVdelta2- thymocytes. This sequence joins TRGV2 and TRGJP2. CDR3 coding DNA: TGTGCCACCTGGGAGGGGGGGAGTAGTGATTGGATCAAGACGTTT. This gives the protein CATWEGGSSDWIKTF.